This TCR beta chain stems from a study of T-cell reconstitution after alpha-beta-depleted transplantation in children. Study findings and constraints: Approximately two months post-transplant, alpha-beta T cells reportedly originated from several hundred expanded graft clones. Fresh T-cell production supplied most of the T-cell counts and diversity seen one year after transplant. Certain patients had high TCRbeta diversity at day 60, and it came from recipient T cells and thymic progenitors that survived.

This clonotype was observed a few times. Its antigen is unknown. This sample's TCRbeta library carried unique molecular identifier barcodes. TCRdb recomputed calls from the PCR reads with MiXCR, one row per CDR3 protein. The sample lists hundreds of thousands of distinct CDR3 sequences; 13% were seen once. The germline gives CDR1 SGHRS, CDR2 YFSETQ. The CDR3 is 14 amino acids. With 2 bases clipped from V and 8 bases from J, the junction kept 4 bases outside the gene matches. The material sequenced was PBMCs, mostly from graft donor cells, taken 360 days after TCRalphabeta/CD19-depleted stem cell transplant. The rearrangement links TRBV5-1 to TRBJ2-1; 10 nucleotides agree with TRBD1. The clonotype originates from a male patient under 18 who had a stem cell transplant for acute myeloid leukemia, so the T cells may come from the graft donor. The CDR3 reads CASSFRDRGDEQFF. As DNA, the CDR3 is TGCGCCAGCAGCTTCCGGGACAGGGGTGATGAGCAGTTCTTC.